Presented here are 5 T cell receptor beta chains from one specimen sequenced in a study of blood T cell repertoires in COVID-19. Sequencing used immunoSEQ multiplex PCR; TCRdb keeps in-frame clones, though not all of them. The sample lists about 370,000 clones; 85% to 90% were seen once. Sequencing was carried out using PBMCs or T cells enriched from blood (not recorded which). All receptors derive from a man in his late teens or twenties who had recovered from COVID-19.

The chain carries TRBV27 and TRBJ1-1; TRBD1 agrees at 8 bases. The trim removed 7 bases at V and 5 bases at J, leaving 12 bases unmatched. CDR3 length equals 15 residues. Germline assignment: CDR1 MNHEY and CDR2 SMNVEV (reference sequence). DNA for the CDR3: TGTGCCAGCATCCTTCGGGCAGGGGGCTTTACTGAAGCTTTCTTT. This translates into CASILRAGGFTEAFF.

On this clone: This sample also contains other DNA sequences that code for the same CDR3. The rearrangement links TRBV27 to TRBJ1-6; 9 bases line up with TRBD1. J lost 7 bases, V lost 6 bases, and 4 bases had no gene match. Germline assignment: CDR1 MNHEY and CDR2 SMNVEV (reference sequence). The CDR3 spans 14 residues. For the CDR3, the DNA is TGTGCCAGCAGCTCCGGGACAGGGAATTCACCCCTCCACTTT. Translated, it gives CASSSGTGNSPLHF.

The CDR3 region has the DNA TGTGCCTGGAGTGGAGTCCCCGTTCGGCAGGGGACCACAGATACGCAGTATTTT. Its protein is CAWSGVPVRQGTTDTQYF. The J gene is TRBJ2-3, the V gene TRBV30; the D gene is possibly TRBD1 (6 bases). CDR1 and CDR2 from the germline V gene are GTSNPN and SVGIG (reference sequence). The ends were cut back, 1 base at V and 2 bases at J, with 22 bases in the middle. The CDR3 extends over 18 amino acids.

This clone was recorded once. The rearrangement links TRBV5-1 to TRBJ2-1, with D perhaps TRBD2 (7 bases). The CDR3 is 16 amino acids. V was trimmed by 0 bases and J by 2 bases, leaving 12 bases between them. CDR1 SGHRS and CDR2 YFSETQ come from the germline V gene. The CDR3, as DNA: TGCGCCAGCAGCTTGGCCATGGGGGGGCCCTACAATGAGCAGTTCTTC. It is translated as CASSLAMGGPYNEQFF.

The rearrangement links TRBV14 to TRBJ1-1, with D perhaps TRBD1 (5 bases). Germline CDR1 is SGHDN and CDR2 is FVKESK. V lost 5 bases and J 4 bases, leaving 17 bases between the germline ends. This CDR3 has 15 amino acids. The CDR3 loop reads CASSSQGGRSTEAFF. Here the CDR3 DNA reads TGTGCCAGCAGCTCTCAGGGCGGACGAAGCACTGAAGCTTTCTTT. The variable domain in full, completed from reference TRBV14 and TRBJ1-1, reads EAGVTQFPSHSVIEKGQTVTLRCDPISGHDNLYWYRRVMGKEIKFLLHFVKESKQDESGMPNNRFLAERTGGTYSTLKVQPAELEDSGVYFCASSSQGGRSTEAFFGQGTRLTVV.